The 30 T cell receptor beta chains in this list originate from one sample, sequenced in a study of pediatric ulcerative colitis. Measured with immunoSEQ multiplex PCR; TCRdb has only the in-frame clones, and not every one. The top ten clones hold nearly 1.5% of a sample with about 60,000 clones, approximately 87% of them seen once. Material: blood. The receptor source for this set is a boy aged 10-17 years who was a control in a study of pediatric ulcerative colitis.

This clone was picked up a small number of times. V usage is TRBV7-9 and J usage is TRBJ1-2; D call uncertain. The CDR3 covers 15 residues. The germline CDR1 and CDR2 sequences are SEHNR and FQNEAQ (reference sequence). V lost 0 bases to trimming and J lost 0 bases, with 8 bases between them. The CDR3 nucleotides are TGTGCCAGCAGCTTAGCGGCAGAGACTAACTATGGCTACACCTTC. Amino acid sequence: CASSLAAETNYGYTF.

The rearrangement joins TRBV9 to TRBJ2-1; 11 bases align to TRBD2. The junction had 5 bases not matched to a gene; V was cut back by 2 bases and J by 7 bases. The CDR3 is 15 amino acids. Germline CDR1 SGDLS, CDR2 YYNGEE. CDR3 coding DNA: TGTGCCAGCAGCGTTATCTCTAGCGGGAGGAATGAGCAGTTCTTC. Its translation is CASSVISSGRNEQFF.

The CDR3 bases are TGTGCCAGCAGCTTCCCGGGGGGCGAAAAACTGTTTTTT. Its translation is CASSFPGGEKLFF. The chain couples TRBV7-9 to TRBJ1-4; tentative D call: TRBD1 (6 bases). CDR1 is SEHNR, CDR2 FQNEAQ, per germline (reference sequence). V shed 3 bases and J shed 8 bases, with 10 bases lying between them. This CDR3 has 13 residues.

CDR3 nucleotide sequence: TGTGCCAGCAGTTTAACGGGACCGATATTAAACTATGGCTACACCTTC. Translating it yields CASSLTGPILNYGYTF. The chain employs TRBV27 and TRBJ1-2; possible D gene TRBD1, 5 bases. The CDR3 contains 16 residues. Per germline, CDR1 MNHEY and CDR2 SMNVEV (reference sequence). V was trimmed by 2 bases and J by 2 bases, leaving 15 bases between them.

The rearrangement joins TRBV6-6 to TRBJ2-7, with unresolved D. Germline V CDR1 and CDR2: MNHNY, SVGAGI (reference sequence). The CDR3 consists of 12 residues. V was pared by 0 bases and J by 6 bases, with 6 bases between. The CDR3: CASSYSGSEQYF. CDR3 nucleotides: TGTGCCAGCAGTTACTCAGGGTCCGAGCAGTACTTC.

V is TRBV29-1 and J is TRBJ1-5, with a possible D match to TRBD1 (5 bases). The CDR3 runs 13 residues. Trimming stripped 4 bases from V and 4 bases from J, with 11 bases between. Germline CDR1 SQVTM, CDR2 ANQGSEA. The DNA of the CDR3 is TGCAGCGTTGCGCAGGGAGGAAATCAGCCCCAGCATTTT. This encodes CSVAQGGNQPQHF.

In its sample, this clone was seen once. V is TRBV19 and J is TRBJ1-1; D is possibly TRBD1 (6 bases). This CDR3 region has 13 residues. V lost 7 bases and J 3 bases, leaving 12 bases between the germline ends. The germline V gene has CDR1 LNHDA and CDR2 SQIVND (reference sequence). The CDR3 bases are TGTGCCAGTACTCCTCAGGGGTACACTGAAGCTTTCTTT. Amino acid sequence: CASTPQGYTEAFF.

The V gene is TRBV11-2, the J gene TRBJ2-7; D assignment may be TRBD1 or TRBD2 (5 bases each). Germline lookup yields CDR1 SGHAT and CDR2 FQNNGV. V gave up 1 base and J gave up 0 bases, with 16 bases separating them. The CDR3 covers 17 residues. In DNA form, the CDR3 reads TGTGCCAGCAGCTTAGGGTTTTCGGGACGGAGCTCCTACGAGCAGTACTTC. The encoded protein is CASSLGFSGRSSYEQYF.

The chain recombines TRBV5-6 with TRBJ2-7; perhaps TRBD2 as D (6 bases). This CDR3 spans 15 amino acids. Germline V gives CDR1 SGHDT, CDR2 YYEEEE. V was trimmed by 2 bases and J by 0 bases, leaving 12 bases between them. CDR3 DNA sequence: TGTGCCAGCAGCTTCTTTGGGGGGAGCTCCTACGAGCAGTACTTC. It encodes CASSFFGGSSYEQYF.

This chain joins TRBV7-3 and TRBJ2-3, with TRBD2 as a possible D gene (5 bases). Trimming took 2 bases from V and 1 from J, leaving 10 bases between them. Germline V CDR1 and CDR2: SGHTA, FQGTGA. This CDR3 is built from 15 residues. CDR3 bases: TGTGCCAGCAGCTTAGACGGGATAGGCACAGATACGCAGTATTTT. This translates into CASSLDGIGTDTQYF.

This rearrangement joins TRBV9 to TRBJ2-3; D is ambiguous. CDR1 and CDR2 (germline): SGDLS, YYNGEE. The CDR3 runs to 15 residues. Trimming pared 0 bases from V and 3 bases from J, leaving 11 bases between. The DNA for the CDR3 is TGTGCCAGCAGCGTAGTAATAGCCGGGACAGATACGCAGTATTTT. Protein: CASSVVIAGTDTQYF.

The chain combines TRBV11-3 with TRBJ2-5; D unclear. In germline, CDR1 is SGHNT, CDR2 YENEEA. The V gene lost 4 bases and the J gene lost 2 bases, with 8 bases spanning the gap. The length of the CDR3 is 13 residues. CDR3 bases: TGTGCCAGCAGCTCAGGAGCACAAGAGACCCAGTACTTC. Protein: CASSSGAQETQYF. The whole variable domain, remainder taken from reference TRBV11-3 and TRBJ2-5, is EAGVVQSPRYKIIEKKQPVAFWCNPISGHNTLYWYLQNLGQGPELLIRYENEEAVDDSQLPKDRFSAERLKGVDSTLKIQPAELGDSAVYLCASSSGAQETQYFGPGTRLLVL.

The chain has TRBV5-8 and TRBJ2-3; 7 bases map to TRBD2. This CDR3 is built from 18 residues. Germline CDR1 reads SGHTS; CDR2 reads YDEGEE. Losses at the gene ends were 5 bases for V and 0 bases for J; bases not matched to a gene: 15. CDR3 sequence: CASRRFRDYPSSTDTQYF. The CDR3 DNA sequence: TGTGCCAGCAGAAGGTTCCGGGACTATCCGTCTAGCACAGATACGCAGTATTTT.

This clone was recorded a few times. The chain employs TRBV6-4 and TRBJ2-1, with D tentatively TRBD1 (6 bases). V was cut by 0 bases and J by 2 bases, with 8 bases left in between. The germline CDR1 and CDR2 sequences are MRHNA and SNTAGT. The CDR3 is 15 amino acids. CDR3 sequence reads: CASSDSTGPYNEQFF. As DNA, the CDR3 is TGTGCCAGCAGTGACTCTACAGGGCCCTACAATGAGCAGTTCTTC.

The V call is TRBV5-1, the J call TRBJ2-1; D is possibly TRBD2 (6 bases). The CDR3 runs to 16 residues. Per the germline V gene, CDR1 is SGHRS and CDR2 is YFSETQ. V was trimmed by 5 bases and J by 0 bases, leaving 15 bases between them. CDR3 nucleotide sequence: TGCGCCAGCAGTCGACTAGTGGCCGACTCCTACAATGAGCAGTTCTTC. This encodes CASSRLVADSYNEQFF.

The rearrangement links TRBV4-1 to TRBJ2-3; D is perhaps TRBD2 (5 bases). Trimming left V 5 bases short and J 5 bases short, with 17 bases between. CDR1 is MGHRA and CDR2 is YSYEKL in the germline V gene. This CDR3 comprises 15 residues. The CDR3 is CASSSVGLLVDTQYF. CDR3 nucleotides: TGCGCCAGCAGCTCGGTCGGACTTTTGGTAGATACGCAGTATTTT.

This clone was seen once. V and J are TRBV11-3 and TRBJ1-4; D unresolved. The CDR3 has 16 amino acids. The germline gives CDR1 SGHNT, CDR2 YENEEA. Trimming left V 5 bases short and J 6 bases short, with 19 bases between. For the CDR3, the DNA is TGTGCCAGCAGCAACAACCCAACCTTGGTAGATGAAAAACTGTTTTTT. Encoded protein: CASSNNPTLVDEKLFF.

This chain links TRBV7-2 with TRBJ2-3, with 10 nucleotides matching TRBD2. This CDR3 spans 14 amino acids. Germline V gene data show CDR1 as SGHTA and CDR2 as FQGNSA. Trimming cost V 4 bases and J 8 bases; bases outside gene matches: 6. The CDR3 DNA follows: TGTGCCAGCAGCTCTTCAGCGGGGGGGCCTACGCAGTATTTT. This codes for CASSSSAGGPTQYF.

The chain uses TRBV27 and TRBJ1-2; no reliable D call. The CDR3 covers 14 residues. V lost 5 bases and J lost 1, with 11 bases in between. CDR1 and CDR2 from the germline V gene are MNHEY and SMNVEV (reference sequence). The CDR3 nucleotides are TGTGCCAGCAGTAACCAAGACGGTAACTATGGCTACACCTTC. It codes for CASSNQDGNYGYTF.

DNA for the CDR3: TGTGCCAGCAGCCCCACGGGCGGGAGCATTGAGCAGTTCTTC. Protein product: CASSPTGGSIEQFF. V is TRBV5-4 and J is TRBJ2-1; 7 nucleotides match TRBD2. The ends lost 4 bases at V and 9 bases at J; junction bases unmatched: 10. Germline V gene lookup returns CDR1 SGHNT and CDR2 YYREEE (reference sequence). This CDR3 contains 14 residues.

The chain recombines TRBV11-2 with TRBJ2-7, with 7 positions matching TRBD2. CDR3 length equals 15 residues. V shed 0 bases, J shed 7 bases, and the junction held 9 bases outside the gene matches. The V gene's germline CDR1 is SGHAT and CDR2 FQNNGV. CDR3 protein: CASSLERESSEEQYF. The CDR3 DNA sequence: TGTGCCAGCAGCTTAGAGCGGGAGTCATCAGAAGAGCAGTACTTC.

The CDR3 DNA follows: TGTGCCAGTACAAAGCGGGGGGCAGATACGCAGTATTTT. Protein product: CASTKRGADTQYF. The rearrangement uses TRBV6-1 and TRBJ2-3; 9 bases match TRBD2. V was clipped by 9 bases and J by 4 bases; unmatched bases: 5. Germline CDR1 MNHNS, CDR2 SASEGT. The CDR3 consists of 13 residues.

The chain carries TRBV7-3 and TRBJ1-2; the D is unclear. V dropped 5 bases and J dropped 8 bases, with 21 bases sitting between them. CDR3 length: 15 amino acids. CDR1 is SGHTA, CDR2 FQGTGA, per germline. Written as DNA, the CDR3 is TGTGCCAGCAGCGCAAACCCTCGGACGGACGGCGGCTACACCTTC. Residues: CASSANPRTDGGYTF. Based on the CDR3 plus reference TRBV7-3 and TRBJ1-2, the full variable domain is GAGVSQTPSNKVTEKGKYVELRCDPISGHTALYWYRQSLGQGPEFLIYFQGTGAADDSGLPNDRFFAVRPEGSVSTLKIQRTERGDSAVYLCASSANPRTDGGYTFGSGTRLTVV.

The chain couples TRBV5-2 to TRBJ2-1; the listed D gene, TRBD2, was not tested against the DNA. TRBV5-2 is annotated as a pseudogene. The CDR3 consists of 16 residues. Here the CDR3 DNA reads TGCGCCAGCAGCCATGCTAGCGGGACCCCCTACAATGAGCAGTTCTTC. Translating gives CASSHASGTPYNEQFF.

The chain is built from TRBV28 and TRBJ1-5; D call uncertain. The CDR3 has 15 residues. Germline V gene sequence: CDR1 MDHEN, CDR2 SYDVKM. Trimming took off 7 bases at V and 0 bases at J, with 13 bases between the two ends. The CDR3 bases are TGTGCCAGCACCCTAGGGCATCCTAGCAATCAGCCCCAGCATTTT. Amino acids: CASTLGHPSNQPQHF.

The chain carries TRBV19 and TRBJ1-4; D is uncertain. The CDR3 has 13 amino acids. Trimming stripped 7 bases from V and 3 bases from J, with 9 bases between. Per germline, CDR1 LNHDA and CDR2 SQIVND (reference sequence). The CDR3, as DNA: TGTGCCAGTAAAGGGTGGCCTAATGAAAAACTGTTTTTT. Translation gives CASKGWPNEKLFF.

V is TRBV7-3 and J is TRBJ2-3; 11 bases line up with TRBD2. Germline values: CDR1 SGHTA, CDR2 FQGTGA. Trimming took 2 bases from V and 5 from J; bases not matched to a gene: 0. The CDR3 sequence is 14 residues long. The CDR3 DNA sequence: TGTGCCAGCAGCTTAGGACTAGCGGGAGATACGCAGTATTTT. This sequence encodes CASSLGLAGDTQYF.

The genes are TRBV5-1 and TRBJ2-2, with TRBD1 matching 10 bases. J lost 7 bases, V lost 7 bases, and 7 bases had no gene match. Germline CDR1 SGHRS, CDR2 YFSETQ. The CDR3 has 14 residues. The CDR3: CASYGTGAIGELFF. The CDR3, as DNA: TGCGCCAGCTACGGGACAGGGGCAATCGGGGAGCTGTTTTTT.

The chain couples TRBV4-1 to TRBJ2-3, with 8 bases identical to TRBD2. CDR1 is MGHRA and CDR2 is YSYEKL in the germline V gene. The J segment lost 5 bases and the V segment lost 0 bases, leaving 4 bases of the junction unmatched. This CDR3 has 15 residues. CDR3 in DNA: TGCGCCAGCAGCCAAGAACAGCGGGAGCGAGATACGCAGTATTTT. The encoded protein is CASSQEQRERDTQYF.

The V gene is TRBV2, the J gene TRBJ2-4; maybe TRBD2 (5 bases). The CDR3 has 15 amino acids. Germline CDR1 SNHLY, CDR2 FYNNEI. The ends were cut back, 6 bases at V and 1 base at J, with 13 bases in the middle. The CDR3 nucleotides read TGTGCCAGCAGGGTACCGGAGGCGGCCAAAAACATTCAGTACTTC. This codes for CASRVPEAAKNIQYF.